A selection of T cell receptor beta chains follows, all from one sample in a study of metastatic and nonmetastatic thyroid tumors. TCRdb re-clonotyped the PCR reads through MiXCR. The table lists approximately 25,000 clones, around an eighth of them singletons. The specimen sequenced was blood. The receptors shown here come from a female donor with papillary thyroid cancer or a benign thyroid nodule (not recorded which). Some clones in this sample may be carry-over from other donors' samples. Both conserved end residues are part of each CDR3. The order of the fields is V gene, clone size, J gene, D gene, CDR3 protein, CDR3 DNA. The D gene is left open where the match is weak. Not every row has a clone size; where given, it reads once, few, many or a size class.

>TRBV13|once|TRBJ2-1|TRBD1
CASSVGQVNNEQFF
TGTGCCAGCAGCGTGGGACAGGTTAACAATGAGCAGTTCTTC
>TRBV15|many|TRBJ2-7|.
CATSRDRGSYEQYF
TGTGCCACCAGCAGAGATCGGGGCTCCTACGAGCAGTACTTC
>TRBV7-3|many|TRBJ2-3|.
CASSLNGRDTQYF
TGTGCCAGCAGCTTAAACGGAAGGGATACGCAGTATTTT
>TRBV19|few|TRBJ1-5|TRBD1
CANHQQGRDQPQHF
TGTGCCAATCACCAACAGGGGCGGGATCAGCCCCAGCATTTT
>TRBV6-4|.|TRBJ2-1|TRBD2
CASRRGTSGENEQFF
TGTGCCAGCAGGAGAGGGACTAGCGGGGAGAATGAGCAGTTCTTC
>TRBV27|few|TRBJ1-6|.
CASNPGAGLGSPLHF
TGTGCCAGCAACCCCGGGGCAGGGTTAGGTTCACCCCTCCACTTT
>TRBV10-2|many|TRBJ2-4|TRBD1
CASRDRGNIQYF
TGCGCCAGCCGGGACAGGGGTAACATTCAGTACTTC
>TRBV30|.|TRBJ1-1|TRBD1
CAWSEQGLRNTEAFF
TGTGCCTGGAGTGAACAGGGGCTGCGGAACACTGAAGCTTTCTTT
>TRBV30|many|TRBJ1-6|TRBD1
CAWSVGQGAGSPLHF
TGTGCCTGGAGTGTGGGGCAGGGGGCAGGTTCACCCCTCCACTTT
>TRBV6-1|.|TRBJ1-1|.
CASSADSDTSAFF
TGTGCCAGCAGTGCCGACTCGGATACGTCGGCTTTCTTT
>TRBV28|.|TRBJ2-7|.
CASSRPDSWYEQYF
TGTGCCAGCAGCCGTCCGGATTCCTGGTACGAGCAGTACTTC
>TRBV20-1|many|TRBJ2-1|TRBD1
CSASSIWTGAYEQFF
TGCAGTGCTAGTAGCATCTGGACAGGGGCTTATGAGCAGTTCTTC
>TRBV2|many|TRBJ1-1|.
CASEEQGDTEAFF
TGTGCCAGCGAAGAACAGGGAGACACTGAAGCTTTCTTT
>TRBV7-2|many|TRBJ1-5|TRBD1
CASSLGQGSNQPQHF
TGTGCCAGCAGCTTAGGACAGGGTAGCAATCAGCCCCAGCATTTT
>TRBV6-5|medium-sized|TRBJ2-7|TRBD1
CASSYRGQGRFGHEQYF
TGTGCCAGCAGTTACCGCGGACAGGGTAGATTTGGCCACGAGCAGTACTTC
>TRBV11-2|.|TRBJ2-2|.
CASSFSGAQNTGELFF
TGTGCCAGCAGCTTCTCAGGAGCCCAAAACACCGGGGAGCTGTTTTTT
>TRBV11-2|.|TRBJ2-7|.
CASSLVRSYEQYF
TGTGCCAGCAGCTTAGTACGGTCCTACGAGCAGTACTTC
>TRBV11-2|.|TRBJ1-5|.
CASSLGRRINQPQHF
TGTGCCAGCAGCTTAGGACGCCGGATCAATCAGCCCCAGCATTTT
>TRBV20-1|many|TRBJ2-1|TRBD2
CSARATSGSGNEQFF
TGCAGTGCTAGGGCCACTAGCGGGAGTGGAAATGAGCAGTTCTTC
>TRBV4-2|many|TRBJ1-3|.
CASSQDIGQGVGNTIYF
TGTGCCAGCAGCCAAGACATCGGGCAGGGTGTTGGAAACACCATATATTTT
>TRBV7-2|many|TRBJ2-3|.
CASSLPTDTQYF
TGTGCCAGCAGCTTACCCACAGATACGCAGTATTTT
>TRBV15|.|TRBJ2-2|TRBD2
CATSREGGSLGNTGELFF
TGTGCCACCAGCAGAGAGGGCGGGAGTCTGGGGAACACCGGGGAGCTGTTTTTT
>TRBV28|few|TRBJ2-7|TRBD1
CASSRPVTGDYEQYF
TGTGCCAGCAGTCGTCCCGTGACAGGGGACTACGAGCAGTACTTC
>TRBV4-1|many|TRBJ2-7|.
CASSHGPYEQYF
TGCGCCAGCAGCCACGGACCCTACGAGCAGTACTTC
>TRBV9|many|TRBJ1-1|.
CASSPGGDTEAFF
TGTGCCAGCAGCCCCGGGGGGGACACTGAAGCTTTCTTT
>TRBV6-1|many|TRBJ2-3|.
CASREMVNTDTQYF
TGTGCCAGCAGGGAGATGGTAAACACAGATACGCAGTATTTT
>TRBV2|many|TRBJ2-5|TRBD2
CASSETLAGVSQETQYF
TGTGCCAGCAGTGAGACACTAGCGGGAGTATCGCAAGAGACCCAGTACTTC
>TRBV19|once|TRBJ2-3|.
CATRRQGKSTDTQYF
TGTGCCACGAGGAGGCAGGGGAAAAGCACAGATACGCAGTATTTT
>TRBV7-9|.|TRBJ2-7|.
CASSLDRPAYEQYF
TGTGCCAGCAGCTTAGACCGGCCAGCGTACGAGCAGTACTTC
>TRBV2|.|TRBJ1-4|.
CASRVCIGEKLFF
TGTGCCAGCAGGGTCTGTATAGGTGAAAAACTGTTTTTT
>TRBV6-2/TRBV6-3|many|TRBJ2-1|TRBD2
CASSLREYNEQFF
TGTGCCAGCAGTTTGCGGGAGTACAATGAGCAGTTCTTC
>TRBV9|many|TRBJ1-1|.
CASSVGWGARNTEAFF
TGTGCCAGCAGCGTCGGGTGGGGAGCGCGGAACACTGAAGCTTTCTTT
>TRBV2|.|TRBJ2-7|.
CASSGDGFYEQYF
TGTGCCAGCAGTGGAGACGGTTTCTACGAGCAGTACTTC
>TRBV30|medium-sized|TRBJ1-1|.
CAWSLKGETTEAFF
TGTGCCTGGTCCCTGAAGGGGGAGACCACTGAAGCTTTCTTT
>TRBV6-2/TRBV6-3|many|TRBJ1-4|.
CASTPDILEKLFF
TGTGCCAGCACGCCCGACATTTTGGAAAAACTGTTTTTT
>TRBV27|many|TRBJ1-5|TRBD1
CASSHDRGNQPQHF
TGTGCCAGCAGTCATGACAGGGGCAATCAGCCCCAGCATTTT
>TRBV5-1|many|TRBJ1-2|TRBD1
CASSLVGTDYTF
TGCGCCAGCAGCTTGGTGGGGACAGACTACACCTTC
>TRBV5-1|many|TRBJ2-7|TRBD2
CASSVSGSAYEQYF
TGCGCCAGCAGCGTTAGCGGGAGTGCCTACGAGCAGTACTTC
>TRBV5-5|many|TRBJ2-7|TRBD2
CASSLTGTSGSYEQYF
TGTGCCAGCAGCTTGACCGGGACTAGCGGGAGCTACGAGCAGTACTTC
>TRBV6-6|few|TRBJ2-1|TRBD2
CASSYGRSSGYNEQFF
TGTGCCAGCAGTTACGGGCGGTCTAGCGGCTACAATGAGCAGTTCTTC
>TRBV7-2|many|TRBJ2-5|.
CASSPRIKETQYF
TGTGCCAGCAGCCCCCGGATTAAAGAGACCCAGTACTTC
>TRBV6-2/TRBV6-3|few|TRBJ2-7|.
CASRGGTYEQYF
TGTGCCAGCAGAGGAGGGACCTACGAGCAGTACTTC
>TRBV5-4|many|TRBJ2-1|TRBD2
CASTLLAGVDEQFF
TGTGCCAGCACCCTACTAGCGGGAGTGGATGAGCAGTTCTTC
>TRBV11-2|many|TRBJ2-5|.
CASSPQLGGQETQYF
TGTGCCAGCAGCCCCCAGCTGGGGGGTCAAGAGACCCAGTACTTC
>TRBV20-1|many|TRBJ2-1|.
CSAREIPGRGAGGNYNEQFF
TGCAGTGCTAGAGAGATCCCCGGGCGTGGGGCTGGCGGGAATTACAATGAGCAGTTCTTC
>TRBV7-9|many|TRBJ2-7|.
CASSAVLSSYEQYF
TGTGCCAGCAGCGCCGTTTTGAGCTCCTACGAGCAGTACTTC